This T cell receptor (beta chain) was captured by sequencing in a study of shared clonotypes between healthy human individuals. Study-level points and caveats: Relative to memory subsets, naive subsets generally showed larger estimated richness.

After removal of 6 bases from V and 5 bases from J, the junction contained 12 bases not matched to a gene. Germline assignment: CDR1 WNHNN and CDR2 SYGVQD (reference sequence). This CDR3 is built from 15 residues. Authors' analysis steps: ImmunoSEQ yielded junction-only sequences lacking quality scores, so filtering differed. Sequencing used immunoSEQ multiplex PCR; TCRdb keeps in-frame clones, though not all of them. V, J and clone size are those of that table, while D and trimming were read from the DNA. The table lists millions of clones, over 85% of them singletons. As concerns this clone: Its specificity is unknown.

Free of recent acute infections or vaccinations, the donors were healthy HIV-negative adults. This TCR came from a man between 18 and 35 years old in good health. The chain is built from TRBV10-1 and TRBJ1-1; 7 bases map to TRBD1. The sequenced sample consisted of naive CD4+ T cells sorted from blood. The subset denotes: CD45RA+ positively selected. CDR3 nucleotide sequence: TGCGCCAGCAGCCCGGGGGCAGGGGGAAAAACTGAAGCTTTCTTT. It yields the protein CASSPGAGGKTEAFF.